Listed below are T cell receptor beta chains from one sample, sequenced in a study of blood T cell repertoires in COVID-19. The method was immunoSEQ multiplex PCR; TCRdb's version includes in-frame clones alone and lacks a portion of them. The table records more than 150,000 clones, around 85% of them present only once. Sequencing was done on a sample of peripheral blood. Every receptor here comes from a woman in her 70s with acute or convalescent COVID-19. The CDR3 runs from the conserved cysteine through the conserved F or W. A D gene is named only where the DNA matches it firmly. A row's size may be missing; if present it is once, few, many or a size class.

clone_size: .; j_call: TRBJ2-7; v_call: TRBV27; d_call: .; cdr3_nt: TGTGCCAGCAGCCCATCATCCTACGAGCAGTACTTC; cdr3_aa: CASSPSSYEQYF
clone_size: .; j_call: TRBJ2-3; v_call: TRBV6-2/TRBV6-3; d_call: .; cdr3_nt: TGTGCCAGCAGTAAGCGGGTTGGGGATACGCAGTATTTT; cdr3_aa: CASSKRVGDTQYF
clone_size: .; j_call: TRBJ2-7; v_call: TRBV7-2; d_call: .; cdr3_nt: TGTGCCAGCAGTCGAAGGGGCTCAATGAATGAGCAGTACTTC; cdr3_aa: CASSRRGSMNEQYF
clone_size: .; j_call: TRBJ2-1; v_call: TRBV14; d_call: TRBD2; cdr3_nt: TGTGCCAGCAGCCTGGGACTAGCAGTATACAATGAGCAGTTCTTC; cdr3_aa: CASSLGLAVYNEQFF
clone_size: once; j_call: TRBJ1-4; v_call: TRBV7-2; d_call: TRBD1; cdr3_nt: TGTGCCAGCAGCCGGGACAGGGCCCCTAATGAAAAACTGTTTTTT; cdr3_aa: CASSRDRAPNEKLFF
clone_size: .; j_call: TRBJ2-2; v_call: TRBV19; d_call: TRBD1; cdr3_nt: TGTGCCAGTAGTATGGGCAGGGGGCATGCGGGGGAGCTGTTTTTT; cdr3_aa: CASSMGRGHAGELFF
clone_size: .; j_call: TRBJ1-2; v_call: TRBV9; d_call: .; cdr3_nt: TGTGCCAGCAGCCTTGGTTCGGGAGGGGGTTACTATGGCTACACCTTC; cdr3_aa: CASSLGSGGGYYGYTF
clone_size: once; j_call: TRBJ1-3; v_call: TRBV6-5; d_call: .; cdr3_nt: TGTGCCAGCACCCCGTCCGTCGTCGGAAACACCATATATTTT; cdr3_aa: CASTPSVVGNTIYF
clone_size: .; j_call: TRBJ1-4; v_call: TRBV7-8; d_call: .; cdr3_nt: TGTGCCAGCAGCTTAAGTTTGGGAGTCTTTAATGAAAAACTGTTTTTT; cdr3_aa: CASSLSLGVFNEKLFF
clone_size: .; j_call: TRBJ2-7; v_call: TRBV27; d_call: .; cdr3_nt: TGTGCCAGCAGTTTTAGGGGCTCCTACGAGCAGTACTTC; cdr3_aa: CASSFRGSYEQYF
clone_size: .; j_call: TRBJ2-7; v_call: TRBV7-8; d_call: .; cdr3_nt: TGTGCCAGCAGCTTCGTCAGGGATCGGCAGTACTTC; cdr3_aa: CASSFVRDRQYF
clone_size: .; j_call: TRBJ1-5; v_call: TRBV7-2; d_call: .; cdr3_nt: TGTGCCAGCAGCTTAGGCTATGGGAGGGATCAGCCCCAGCATTTT; cdr3_aa: CASSLGYGRDQPQHF
clone_size: .; j_call: TRBJ2-3; v_call: TRBV18; d_call: .; cdr3_nt: TGTGCCAGCTCACTAACAGATACGCAGTATTTT; cdr3_aa: CASSLTDTQYF
clone_size: .; j_call: TRBJ1-5; v_call: TRBV18; d_call: .; cdr3_nt: TGTGCCAGCTCACCAGGGGGGGCTAGCAATCAGCCCCAGCATTTT; cdr3_aa: CASSPGGASNQPQHF
clone_size: .; j_call: TRBJ1-4; v_call: TRBV4-2; d_call: .; cdr3_nt: TGTGCCAGCAGCCAAGATACAGGTTGGGTGGGGATGAAACTGTTTTTT; cdr3_aa: CASSQDTGWVGMKLFF
clone_size: few; j_call: TRBJ1-5; v_call: TRBV4-1; d_call: TRBD1; cdr3_nt: TGCGCCAGCAGCCAAGACGTAGGGACAGGTGGGATCTACAATCAGCCCCAGCATTTT; cdr3_aa: CASSQDVGTGGIYNQPQHF
clone_size: .; j_call: TRBJ1-1; v_call: TRBV29-1; d_call: .; cdr3_nt: TGCAGCGTCCTCGGGGGATTGAACACTGAAGCTTTCTTT; cdr3_aa: CSVLGGLNTEAFF
clone_size: .; j_call: TRBJ1-2; v_call: TRBV18; d_call: .; cdr3_nt: TGTGCCAGCTCACCAGGGCTCAGCTATGGCTACACCTTC; cdr3_aa: CASSPGLSYGYTF
clone_size: .; j_call: TRBJ2-2; v_call: TRBV7-9; d_call: TRBD1; cdr3_nt: TGTGCCAGCAGATCCAGGGGGACAGGGGGGAACACCGGGGAGCTGTTTTTT; cdr3_aa: CASRSRGTGGNTGELFF
clone_size: few; j_call: TRBJ2-1; v_call: TRBV5-4; d_call: .; cdr3_nt: TGTGCCAGCAGCTTGGGTCCATACAATGAGCAGTTCTTC; cdr3_aa: CASSLGPYNEQFF
clone_size: .; j_call: TRBJ2-1; v_call: TRBV9; d_call: TRBD2; cdr3_nt: TGTGCCAGCAGCGTAGGGGTTGTAGCGGGGCACAATGAGCAGTTCTTC; cdr3_aa: CASSVGVVAGHNEQFF
clone_size: .; j_call: TRBJ1-2; v_call: TRBV10-3; d_call: .; cdr3_nt: TGTGCCATCAGTGAGTCACAGGGCCAAGGCTACACCTTC; cdr3_aa: CAISESQGQGYTF
clone_size: .; j_call: TRBJ2-7; v_call: TRBV7-2; d_call: TRBD1; cdr3_nt: TGTGCCAGCAGCGCCCCCGGGACAGGGACCTACGAGCAGTACTTC; cdr3_aa: CASSAPGTGTYEQYF
clone_size: .; j_call: TRBJ1-5; v_call: TRBV4-1; d_call: .; cdr3_nt: TGCGCCAGCAGCCCAGCATCGGTAGGGGCGGGCAATCAGCCCCAGCATTTT; cdr3_aa: CASSPASVGAGNQPQHF
clone_size: .; j_call: TRBJ2-1; v_call: TRBV18; d_call: TRBD2; cdr3_nt: TGTGCCAGCTCACCATTGATGACTAGCGGGAGCCACAATGAGCAGTTCTTC; cdr3_aa: CASSPLMTSGSHNEQFF
clone_size: .; j_call: TRBJ1-1; v_call: TRBV28; d_call: TRBD1; cdr3_nt: TGTGCCAGCAGTTCCGGACAGGGTGACACTGAAGCTTTCTTT; cdr3_aa: CASSSGQGDTEAFF
clone_size: once; j_call: TRBJ1-5; v_call: TRBV6-6; d_call: .; cdr3_nt: TGTGCCAGCAGTTATGGATCCCGGGGAGACAATCAGCCCCAGCATTTT; cdr3_aa: CASSYGSRGDNQPQHF
clone_size: .; j_call: TRBJ1-2; v_call: TRBV2; d_call: TRBD1; cdr3_nt: TGTGCCAGCCAGACAGGGAACGTCTATGGCTACACCTTC; cdr3_aa: CASQTGNVYGYTF
clone_size: .; j_call: TRBJ1-1; v_call: TRBV10-3; d_call: .; cdr3_nt: TGTGCCATCAGTGATCGGGGGATTGGGACTGAAGCTTTCTTT; cdr3_aa: CAISDRGIGTEAFF
clone_size: .; j_call: TRBJ1-2; v_call: TRBV18; d_call: TRBD1; cdr3_nt: TGTGCCAGCTCACCGGGCCCGGGACAGTCCTATGGCTACACCTTC; cdr3_aa: CASSPGPGQSYGYTF
clone_size: .; j_call: TRBJ2-1; v_call: TRBV28; d_call: TRBD2; cdr3_nt: TGTGCCAGCAGCCCCACGGGACTATCAAATGAGCAGTTCTTC; cdr3_aa: CASSPTGLSNEQFF
clone_size: .; j_call: TRBJ2-2; v_call: TRBV7-8; d_call: TRBD1; cdr3_nt: TGTGCCAGCAGCTTAGGCAGGGGGAAAACCGGGGAGCTGTTTTTT; cdr3_aa: CASSLGRGKTGELFF
clone_size: .; j_call: TRBJ2-5; v_call: TRBV7-2; d_call: TRBD2; cdr3_nt: TGTGCCAGCAGCTCGGGACTAGCGGGGGGCCAAGAGACCCAGTACTTC; cdr3_aa: CASSSGLAGGQETQYF
clone_size: .; j_call: TRBJ1-1; v_call: TRBV4-3; d_call: .; cdr3_nt: TGCGCCAGCAGCCTCCAGTCCAGTGGGCTCCTCATGAACACTGAAGCTTTCTTT; cdr3_aa: CASSLQSSGLLMNTEAFF
clone_size: once; j_call: TRBJ1-2; v_call: TRBV6-6; d_call: TRBD1; cdr3_nt: TGTGCCAGCAGAACGACAGGGGATGGCTACACCTTC; cdr3_aa: CASRTTGDGYTF
clone_size: .; j_call: TRBJ1-1; v_call: TRBV4-3; d_call: TRBD1; cdr3_nt: TGCGCCAGCAGCCAAGATCTGGGGACAGGGGTGAACACTGAAGCTTTCTTT; cdr3_aa: CASSQDLGTGVNTEAFF
clone_size: .; j_call: TRBJ2-7; v_call: TRBV5-6; d_call: .; cdr3_nt: TGTGCCAGCAGCTTACTAGGGGCAGGGGGGTACGAGCAGTACTTC; cdr3_aa: CASSLLGAGGYEQYF
clone_size: .; j_call: TRBJ2-5; v_call: TRBV7-9; d_call: .; cdr3_nt: TGTGCCAGCACCCCGGGAAGTTCTAGGGTAGGAGAGACCCAGTACTTC; cdr3_aa: CASTPGSSRVGETQYF
clone_size: .; j_call: TRBJ2-5; v_call: TRBV28; d_call: .; cdr3_nt: TGTGCCAGTTCAGGGGACCAAGAGACCCAGTACTTC; cdr3_aa: CASSGDQETQYF
clone_size: once; j_call: TRBJ2-4; v_call: TRBV5-6; d_call: .; cdr3_nt: TGTGCCAGCAGCTTGGTAGCGGAGCTAGCCAAAAACATTCAGTACTTC; cdr3_aa: CASSLVAELAKNIQYF
clone_size: .; j_call: TRBJ1-2; v_call: TRBV28; d_call: TRBD1; cdr3_nt: TGTGCCACCCAGACAGGGGGTGCCTATGGCTACACCTTC; cdr3_aa: CATQTGGAYGYTF
clone_size: .; j_call: TRBJ2-5; v_call: TRBV9; d_call: TRBD2; cdr3_nt: TGTGCCAGCAGCGCAAACGGACTAGCGGGAGTAACCCAGTACTTC; cdr3_aa: CASSANGLAGVTQYF
clone_size: .; j_call: TRBJ1-3; v_call: TRBV6-6; d_call: .; cdr3_nt: TGTGCCAGCAGCGAACGGACAGCTGGAAACACCATATATTTT; cdr3_aa: CASSERTAGNTIYF
clone_size: .; j_call: TRBJ2-3; v_call: TRBV5-1; d_call: .; cdr3_nt: TGCGCCAGCAGCTTAGGCGGGCGTGGCACAGATACGCAGTATTTT; cdr3_aa: CASSLGGRGTDTQYF
clone_size: .; j_call: TRBJ1-2; v_call: TRBV19; d_call: TRBD1; cdr3_nt: TGTGCCACCAGTACCAGGGGGAACAACTATGGCTACACCTTC; cdr3_aa: CATSTRGNNYGYTF
clone_size: few; j_call: TRBJ1-3; v_call: TRBV2; d_call: TRBD1; cdr3_nt: TGTGCCAGCAGCAGACAGGGTAGTGGAAACACCATATATTTT; cdr3_aa: CASSRQGSGNTIYF
clone_size: .; j_call: TRBJ1-5; v_call: TRBV5-8; d_call: .; cdr3_nt: TGTGCCAGCAGCTTGGCCCCCCGAGACAGAAGCAATCAGCCCCAGCATTTT; cdr3_aa: CASSLAPRDRSNQPQHF
clone_size: .; j_call: TRBJ1-1; v_call: TRBV7-2; d_call: .; cdr3_nt: TGTGCCAGCAGCTTAGATGGCATGAACACTGAAGCTTTCTTT; cdr3_aa: CASSLDGMNTEAFF
clone_size: .; j_call: TRBJ2-6; v_call: TRBV18; d_call: .; cdr3_nt: TGTGCCAGCTCACCCTCATATCAGGGCTCTGGGGCCAACGTCCTGACTTTC; cdr3_aa: CASSPSYQGSGANVLTF
clone_size: .; j_call: TRBJ2-3; v_call: TRBV4-1; d_call: TRBD2; cdr3_nt: TGCGCCAGCAGCCACCGAACTAGCGGTAGCACAGATACGCAGTATTTT; cdr3_aa: CASSHRTSGSTDTQYF
clone_size: .; j_call: TRBJ2-7; v_call: TRBV10-2; d_call: TRBD1; cdr3_nt: TGCGCCAGCAGAGTGCGGCAGGGGGCTGCCTACGAGCAGTACTTC; cdr3_aa: CASRVRQGAAYEQYF
clone_size: .; j_call: TRBJ2-1; v_call: TRBV11-2; d_call: .; cdr3_nt: TGTGCCAGCAGCTTTCAGTGGCGGATGAATGAGCAGTTCTTC; cdr3_aa: CASSFQWRMNEQFF
clone_size: .; j_call: TRBJ1-1; v_call: TRBV7-9; d_call: .; cdr3_nt: TGTGCCAGCAGCTTAGCTGGGGCTGATGAAGCTTTCTTT; cdr3_aa: CASSLAGADEAFF
clone_size: .; j_call: TRBJ2-7; v_call: TRBV10-2; d_call: .; cdr3_nt: TGCGCCAGCACGTGGCCCCCCTCCTACGAGCAGTACTTC; cdr3_aa: CASTWPPSYEQYF